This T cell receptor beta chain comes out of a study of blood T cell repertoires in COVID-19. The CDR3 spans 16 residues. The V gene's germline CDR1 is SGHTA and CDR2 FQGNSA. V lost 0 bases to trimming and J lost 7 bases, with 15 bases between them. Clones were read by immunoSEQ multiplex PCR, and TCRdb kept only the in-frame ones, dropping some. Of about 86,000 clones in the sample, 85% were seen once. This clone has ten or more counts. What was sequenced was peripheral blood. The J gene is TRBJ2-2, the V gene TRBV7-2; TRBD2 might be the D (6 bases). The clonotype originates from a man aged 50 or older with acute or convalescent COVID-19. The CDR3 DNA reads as TGTGCCAGCAGCTTAGCGGTCGGGAGTTTGGGCGGGGAGCTGTTTTTT. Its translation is CASSLAVGSLGGELFF.